This T cell receptor beta chain was sequenced during a study of control samples from healthy donors and cancer patients. Assay: immunoSEQ multiplex PCR; the TCRdb copy retains only in-frame clones and omits some. The sample has about 120,000 clones, roughly 90% seen once. Germline V lookup: CDR1 PRHDT, CDR2 FYEKMQ (reference sequence). V lost 2 bases and J 6 bases, leaving 10 bases between the germline ends. The CDR3 contains 13 residues. The TCR originated in a man in his forties or fifties in good health. Sequencing was done on a sample of blood. The J gene is TRBJ1-2, the V gene TRBV13, with unresolved D. The CDR3 nucleotides read TGTGCCAGCAGCTTACAACGGCACGATGGCTACACCTTC. Translated, it gives CASSLQRHDGYTF.